This is a list of T cell receptor beta chains from one sample in a study of T cell responses to AZD1222 COVID-19 vaccine. Data came from immunoSEQ multiplex PCR; TCRdb stores just in-frame clones and leaves some out. This sample has about 120,000 clones, with 92% found just once. This specimen was peripheral blood, taken 28 days after the second AZD1222 dose. The source of these receptors is an adult who received the AZD1222 COVID-19 vaccine. CDR3s include the opening cysteine and the closing phenylalanine or tryptophan. D genes are given only for firm matches. The size field is filled for only some rows; it gives once, few, many or a size class.

TRBV28	-	TRBD1	TRBJ1-5	TGTGCCAGCAGTCGGTTCAGGGGGAACCAATTCGGGCAGCCCCAGCATTTT	CASSRFRGNQFGQPQHF
TRBV4-1	-	-	TRBJ2-5	TGCGCCAGCAGCCAAGATCTAGCACAGACCCAGTACTTC	CASSQDLAQTQYF
TRBV7-2	-	-	TRBJ1-1	TGTGCCAGCAGCTTAGGGGATTTGGTCGCTGAAGCTTTCTTT	CASSLGDLVAEAFF
TRBV5-8	-	TRBD2	TRBJ2-2	TGTGCCAGCAGCGCAACCCAGACTAGCGGGGTCACCGGGGAGCTGTTTTTT	CASSATQTSGVTGELFF
TRBV27	once	TRBD1	TRBJ1-6	TGTGCCAGCAGTTTAGAGACAGGGAATTCACCCCTCCACTTT	CASSLETGNSPLHF
TRBV28	-	TRBD1	TRBJ1-5	TGTGCCAGCAGTCTAGGACAGGGGGACAATCAGCCCCAGCATTTT	CASSLGQGDNQPQHF
TRBV11-3	-	-	TRBJ1-1	TGTGCCAGCAGCCGACCGGGCAACACTGAAGCTTTCTTT	CASSRPGNTEAFF
TRBV6-6	-	-	TRBJ1-1	TGTGCCAGCAGTTACACCAGTGGGGTTGGTGAAGCTTTCTTT	CASSYTSGVGEAFF
TRBV27	-	-	TRBJ1-4	TGTGCCAGCGCCGTGACCACTGAGCCGGGGAACGGGCTGTTTTTT	CASAVTTEPGNGLFF
TRBV3-1/TRBV3-2	-	TRBD2	TRBJ2-4	TGTGCCAGCAGCCCACCTCTAGCGGGGGGGCTAGCCAAAAACATTCAGTACTTC	CASSPPLAGGLAKNIQYF
TRBV27	-	-	TRBJ2-7	TGTGCCAGCAGTTTCAGCGGCCCCTACGAGCAGTACTTC	CASSFSGPYEQYF
TRBV18	-	-	TRBJ1-1	TGTGCCAGCTCACCACCTGGCCAGGTCGAAGCTTTCTTT	CASSPPGQVEAFF
TRBV11-1	-	TRBD2	TRBJ2-1	TGTGCCAGCAGCTTAGCTCGGCAGTTGGGACTAGCGGTTAACAATGAGCAGTTCTTC	CASSLARQLGLAVNNEQFF
TRBV27	-	TRBD2	TRBJ2-1	TGTGCCAGCAGTTTTGCGGGGGGGCCTAATGAGCAGTTCTTC	CASSFAGGPNEQFF
TRBV12-3/TRBV12-4	-	-	TRBJ1-1	TGTGCCAGCAGTTTATTTGGCAGGGCTGAAGCTTTCTTT	CASSLFGRAEAFF
TRBV11-2	-	-	TRBJ2-1	TGTGCCAGCAGCTTAGATCCATCCTGGCGGGGCAACAATGAGCAGTTCTTC	CASSLDPSWRGNNEQFF
TRBV3-1/TRBV3-2	-	-	TRBJ2-1	TGTGCCAGCAGTCCTAATCCTAGCGATAAGCAGTTCTTC	CASSPNPSDKQFF
TRBV3-1/TRBV3-2	-	TRBD1	TRBJ1-5	TGTGCCAGCAGCCAAGATCTCCGGGACAGGGGAAATCAGCCCCAGCATTTT	CASSQDLRDRGNQPQHF
TRBV19	-	-	TRBJ2-6	TGTGCCAGTAGTGCAGGGGCCAACTCTGGGGCCAACGTCCTGACTTTC	CASSAGANSGANVLTF
TRBV15	-	TRBD1	TRBJ1-2	TGTGCCACCAGCAGAGATATCGGAGGGGGCCCAGGTGGCTACACCTTC	CATSRDIGGGPGGYTF
TRBV6-5	-	-	TRBJ2-7	TGTGCCAGCAGCCTGAGCTCCTACGAGCAGTACTTC	CASSLSSYEQYF
TRBV29-1	-	TRBD1	TRBJ1-1	TGCAGCGTTGAACGACAGGGCCGGAACACTGAAGCTTTCTTT	CSVERQGRNTEAFF